The rows below give T cell receptor beta chains drawn from one sample of a study of metastatic and nonmetastatic thyroid tumors. TCRdb re-clonotyped the PCR reads via MiXCR. This table has around 8,000 clones, 25% to 30% appearing once. What was sequenced was tumor tissue. The receptors were sampled from a male donor with papillary thyroid cancer or a benign thyroid nodule (not recorded which). Some clones in this sample may be carry-over from other donors' samples. The CDR3 runs from the conserved cysteine through the conserved F or W. The D gene is left open where the match is weak. The size of a clone is reported for some rows only, either as once, few or many, or as a class for expanded clones.

clone size	J gene	CDR3 length	V gene	D gene	CDR3 DNA	CDR3 protein
NA	TRBJ2-2	16	TRBV27	NA	TGTGCCAGCACCTCATCCCGGGACGGAAACACCGGGGAGCTGTTTTTT	CASTSSRDGNTGELFF
NA	TRBJ2-1	15	TRBV27	NA	TGTGCCAGCAGTTCTCTACCTTTCCAGGCTGCGACACAGTTCTTC	CASSSLPFQAATQFF
few	TRBJ1-5	13	TRBV28	NA	TGTGCCAGCAGTTTTATGTCCAATCAGCCCCAGCATTTT	CASSFMSNQPQHF
few	TRBJ1-4	12	TRBV6-1	NA	TGTGCCAGCAGTGAAGCCGCCAGGCAACTGTTTTTT	CASSEAARQLFF
NA	TRBJ2-7	13	TRBV27	NA	TGTGCCAGCAGTTTCCGGAGGAGGGACGAGCAGTACTTC	CASSFRRRDEQYF
NA	TRBJ2-2	15	TRBV6-1	NA	TGTGCCAGCAGTGAGATCACAGGGACACCGTGGGAGCTGTTTTTT	CASSEITGTPWELFF
NA	TRBJ1-2	18	TRBV2	NA	TGTGCCAGCAGTGAAGCGCTTCTAGGGAGGGGCAGGACGGATGGCTACACCTTC	CASSEALLGRGRTDGYTF
many	TRBJ2-6	15	TRBV2	TRBD2	TGTGCCAGCAGTGAGGGAGGGGTAGGGGCCAACGTCCTGACTTTC	CASSEGGVGANVLTF
NA	TRBJ1-2	13	TRBV6-6	NA	TGTGCCAGCAGTTACGGACAGCACTATGGCTACACCTTC	CASSYGQHYGYTF
few	TRBJ2-1	15	TRBV2	NA	TGTGCCAGCAGTGGCACGGGAGTCATGTACAATGAGCAGTTCTTC	CASSGTGVMYNEQFF
NA	TRBJ1-2	11	TRBV30	TRBD1	TGTGCCTGCACCGGGACAGGCGGCTACACCTTC	CACTGTGGYTF
medium-sized	TRBJ2-1	15	TRBV2	TRBD1	TGTGCCAGCAGTGAACAGGGACAGGCCTACAATGAGCAGTTCTTC	CASSEQGQAYNEQFF
few	TRBJ1-2	13	TRBV7-9	NA	TGTGCCAGCAGCTTCCCGAGTGTTCAGGGCTACACCTTC	CASSFPSVQGYTF
few	TRBJ2-7	15	TRBV15	NA	TGTGCCACCAGCAGAGTCAAAGCCGTTACCTACGAGCAGTACTTC	CATSRVKAVTYEQYF
many	TRBJ1-2	16	TRBV2	NA	TGTGCCAGCAAGAGGGGCAGGAAAAACAACCCTAGCGGCTACACCTTC	CASKRGRKNNPSGYTF
NA	TRBJ2-7	15	TRBV2	TRBD2	TGTGCCAGCAGGAATGGACTAGCGGGTGACTACGAGCAGTACTTC	CASRNGLAGDYEQYF
few	TRBJ1-2	13	TRBV28	NA	TGTGCCAGCTCACCGGCAGCGGGTTATGGCTACACCTTC	CASSPAAGYGYTF
few	TRBJ2-3	16	TRBV28	NA	TGTGCCAGCAGTAGCATGGAGGGTCCAGGCACAGATACGCAGTATTTT	CASSSMEGPGTDTQYF
many	TRBJ2-3	15	TRBV3-1	NA	TGTGCCAGCAGCCTGACTACGACAAGCACAGATACGCAGTATTTT	CASSLTTTSTDTQYF
many	TRBJ2-3	15	TRBV11-1	NA	TGTGCCAGCAGCTTATTATGGGGGAGCACAGATACGCAGTATTTT	CASSLLWGSTDTQYF
NA	TRBJ1-3	14	TRBV12-3/TRBV12-4	NA	TGTGCCAGCAGTTCCCGGACAGCGGGAAACACCATATATTTT	CASSSRTAGNTIYF
few	TRBJ2-3	11	TRBV2	TRBD2	TGTGCCGGTAGACTAGCGGATACGCAGTATTTT	CAGRLADTQYF
NA	TRBJ2-1	14	TRBV5-1	NA	TGCGCCAGCAGCTTGGGCGGAACTTCCAATGAGCAGTTCTTC	CASSLGGTSNEQFF
NA	TRBJ2-5	13	TRBV24-1	NA	TGTGCCACCAGTGATTGGGCGAAGGAGACCCAGTACTTC	CATSDWAKETQYF
few	TRBJ1-1	13	TRBV12-3/TRBV12-4	NA	TGTGCCAGCAGTTTACGGGAGAACACTGAAGCTTTCTTT	CASSLRENTEAFF
medium-sized	TRBJ2-7	13	TRBV19	NA	TGTGCCAGTAGTCCCGGGCCTCGGGGCGAGCAGTACTTC	CASSPGPRGEQYF
NA	TRBJ2-5	15	TRBV12-3/TRBV12-4	TRBD2	TGTGCCAGCAGTCTTAGCGGGAGAACGGGGGAGACCCAGTACTTC	CASSLSGRTGETQYF
NA	TRBJ2-7	15	TRBV11-2	TRBD1	TGTGCCAGCAGCTCTCCTAGGACAGGGACCAACGAGCAGTACTTC	CASSSPRTGTNEQYF
few	TRBJ1-2	13	TRBV10-2	NA	TGCGCCAGCAGTGAGAGGCAGGGTGGTGGCTACACCTTC	CASSERQGGGYTF
few	TRBJ2-2	14	TRBV20-1	NA	TGCAGCGCGACTGGGGGGTTGAACACCGGGGAGCTGTTTTTT	CSATGGLNTGELFF
medium-sized	TRBJ1-3	17	TRBV7-9	NA	TGTGCCAGCAGCCCGACGGACTTTGACGGATCTGGAAACACCATATATTTT	CASSPTDFDGSGNTIYF
NA	TRBJ2-3	16	TRBV2	TRBD2	TGTGCCATCAGGGCAGGAGGAGCGGGAGCCGCAGATACGCAGTATTTT	CAIRAGGAGAADTQYF
NA	TRBJ1-2	15	TRBV19	NA	TGTGCCAGTAGTATACAGAAGGGGAGGGGCTATGGCTACACCTTC	CASSIQKGRGYGYTF
few	TRBJ2-5	13	TRBV19	NA	TGTTCCAGTAGTATATCTGGGGTAGAGACCCAGTACTTC	CSSSISGVETQYF
medium-sized	TRBJ2-7	12	TRBV19	NA	TGTGCCAGTAGTAGCGGCCACTACGAGCAGTACTTC	CASSSGHYEQYF
medium-sized	TRBJ2-7	11	TRBV28	NA	TGTGCCAGCAAATGGTCTGACGAGCAGTACTTC	CASKWSDEQYF
few	TRBJ1-1	14	TRBV6-1	NA	TGTGCCAGCAGTCAAGACAGGAGTTACACTGAAGCTTTCTTT	CASSQDRSYTEAFF
medium-sized	TRBJ1-1	12	TRBV30	NA	TGTGCCTGGAGTGACGAAGTCTCTAGGTCTTTCTTT	CAWSDEVSRSFF
NA	TRBJ2-3	12	TRBV5-1	NA	TGCGCCAGCAGCTTGGGAGTAGATACGCAGTATTTT	CASSLGVDTQYF
NA	TRBJ2-1	13	TRBV7-6	NA	TGTGCCAGCAGCCCCGGACTGGTGATGGAGCAGTTCTTC	CASSPGLVMEQFF
medium-sized	TRBJ1-2	16	TRBV15	NA	TGTGCCACCAGCAGACTCTCCCTGGGGGGCATCTATGGCTACACCTTC	CATSRLSLGGIYGYTF
NA	TRBJ2-7	17	TRBV4-1	TRBD2	TGCGCCAGCAGCCAAGATAGGGGCGGGGGGACCCCCTGGGAGCAGTACTTC	CASSQDRGGGTPWEQYF
NA	TRBJ2-3	13	TRBV19	NA	TGTGCCAGTAGTAATCGGTTTCGGGATACGCAGTATTTT	CASSNRFRDTQYF